This entry lists 26 T cell receptor beta chains sequenced from one sample in a study of CD8 T cells in ankylosing spondylitis (dated by TCRdb to about 2017). Beyond this particular receptor, the publication reports: Blood from ankylosing spondylitis patients appeared to be characterized by a TCR beta motif composed of 7 to 9 highly homologous amino acid variants.

The library was produced with 5' RACE. These reads were obtained on an Illumina HiSeq 2500. TCRdb itself trimmed the public reads at Q25 with fastp, ran MiXCR and retained productive beta chains. Entries that share a CDR3 protein sequence are merged under the most common genes and DNA. This sample holds about 540,000 distinct CDR3 sequences; roughly 13% were observed only once. Approximately 6.3% of the sample belongs to the ten largest clones. These TCRs' antigens remain unknown. The sequenced sample consisted of blood, either unsorted or a sorted T cell fraction (not recorded which). The source of these receptors is a male donor with ankylosing spondylitis.

A few counts support this clonotype. The V and J genes are TRBV5-5 and TRBJ2-3, with D perhaps TRBD1 (5 bases). The germline CDR1 and CDR2 sequences are SGHKS and YYEKEE (reference sequence). The V end lost 4 bases, the J end lost 3 bases, and 12 bases lay between the germline ends. This CDR3 is built from 14 residues. The CDR3 sequence is CASSPSTVTDTQYF. The CDR3 bases are TGTGCCAGCAGCCCTTCGACAGTTACAGATACGCAGTATTTT.

This clonotype was seen only a few times. The rearrangement uses TRBV6-5 and TRBJ2-3; D not resolved. Looked up from germline, CDR1 is MNHEY and CDR2 is SVGAGI. V was clipped by 2 bases and J by 2 bases, with 14 bases between them. The length of the CDR3 is 16 residues. CDR3 nucleotide sequence: TGTGCCAGCAGTTACCCCCAAGACTTCCTCACAGATACGCAGTATTTT. It is translated as CASSYPQDFLTDTQYF.

A few counts support this clonotype. The chain uses TRBV30 and TRBJ1-1, with D perhaps TRBD1 (5 bases). Germline assignment: CDR1 GTSNPN and CDR2 SVGIG (reference sequence). The CDR3 spans 16 residues. V was shortened by 2 bases and J by 2 bases, with 18 bases between the two germline ends. In DNA form, the CDR3 reads TGTGCCTGGAGTCTGTACGTTTGGGGCCTTAACACTGAAGCTTTCTTT. This encodes CAWSLYVWGLNTEAFF.

A few counts support this clonotype. The chain couples TRBV20-1 to TRBJ1-2; TRBD1 is a possible D gene (6 bases). Germline V gene lookup returns CDR1 DFQATT and CDR2 SNEGSKA (reference sequence). V lost 3 bases to trimming and J lost 6 bases, with 8 bases between them. The CDR3 runs to 11 residues. The CDR3 here is CSARRGDGYTF. The CDR3 DNA reads as TGCAGTGCTAGGAGGGGGGATGGCTACACCTTC.

Only a few counts were recorded for this clonotype. The chain couples TRBV5-1 to TRBJ2-1; no reliable D call. Germline-derived CDR1 and CDR2 are SGHRS and YFSETQ. Trimming left V 2 bases short and J 6 bases short, with 9 bases between. The CDR3 extends over 13 amino acids. The CDR3 DNA is TGCGCCAGCAGCTTAGAGCTGCGCAATGAGCAGTTCTTC. Amino acid sequence: CASSLELRNEQFF.

The V and J genes are TRBV5-5 and TRBJ2-1; 12 positions agree with TRBD2. Unmatched junction bases numbered 2, after V lost 2 bases and J lost 2 bases. Germline V lookup: CDR1 SGHKS, CDR2 YYEKEE (reference sequence). The CDR3 has 16 amino acids. The CDR3 nucleotides read TGTGCCAGCAGCTTATGGACTAGCGGGACCTACAATGAGCAGTTCTTC. Translating gives CASSLWTSGTYNEQFF.

This clonotype was seen at least ten times. The chain combines TRBV12-3 or TRBV12-4 with TRBJ1-2; 10 nucleotides match TRBD1. V shed 6 bases, J shed 7 bases, and the junction held 11 bases outside the gene matches. The CDR3 runs to 15 residues. CDR3 sequence (DNA): TGTGCCAGCAGCTTATTCCGGACAGGGGGATCTGGCTACACCTTC. Its translation: CASSLFRTGGSGYTF.

The gene calls are TRBV10-2 and TRBJ1-2; D remains ambiguous. This CDR3 has 14 residues. V lost 2 bases and J lost 8, with 15 bases in between. Germline CDR1 and CDR2: WSHSY and SAAADI. The CDR3 is CASSEASATRGYTF. The CDR3 DNA follows: TGCGCCAGCAGTGAGGCGTCCGCTACAAGGGGCTACACCTTC.

This clonotype showed up many times. One junction end does not reproduce the germline sequence, and a read error may be involved. The chain links TRBV5-1 to TRBJ1-3; no clear D. Germline CDR1 reads SGHRS; CDR2 reads YFSETQ. This CDR3 has 13 residues. This chain's CDR3 is CASSLGSGNTIYF. The CDR3 DNA sequence: TGTGCCAGCAGCTTAGGCTCTGGAAACACCATATATTTT.

This clonotype was detected many times. The chain joins TRBV12-3 or TRBV12-4 to TRBJ2-3; 7 nucleotides match TRBD2. The length of the CDR3 is 15 residues. J gave up 2 bases and V 6 bases, and 8 bases lay outside the gene matches. DNA of the CDR3: TGTGCCAGCAGCTCTAGCGGAGTAGACACAGATACGCAGTATTTT. Translation gives CASSSSGVDTDTQYF.

This clonotype was counted only a few times. DNA of the CDR3: TGCGCCAGCAGCCCTATAGCGGGAGACACCGGGGAGCTGTTTTTT. The encoded protein is CASSPIAGDTGELFF. This chain connects TRBV5-1 to TRBJ2-2; 9 bases align to TRBD2. The CDR3 consists of 15 residues. Losses at the gene ends were 4 bases for V and 3 bases for J; bases not matched to a gene: 4. Germline loops: CDR1 SGHRS, CDR2 YFSETQ.

The V gene is TRBV12-3 or TRBV12-4, the J gene TRBJ2-1; TRBD1 aligns across 7 bases. This CDR3 comprises 14 residues. The trim removed 5 bases at V and 9 bases at J, leaving 10 bases unmatched. CDR3 sequence: CASSRQGPYSEQFF. The CDR3 bases are TGTGCCAGCAGTCGACAGGGTCCGTATTCTGAGCAGTTCTTC.

This clonotype showed up just a few times. A read error may account for a junction end that differs from germline. The V and J genes are TRBV29-1 and TRBJ1-2; D call uncertain. The germline gives CDR1 SQVTM, CDR2 ANQGSEA. The CDR3 sequence is 12 residues long. The CDR3 loop reads CSVDTLKAWSPF. Here the CDR3 DNA reads TGCAGCGTTGATACCTTGAAGGCCTGGAGCCCCTTC.

This clonotype was seen more than once but under ten times. The rearrangement uses TRBV10-1 and TRBJ2-2; D is ambiguous. The germline V gene encodes CDR1 WNHNN and CDR2 SYGVQD (reference sequence). V lost 4 bases and J lost 0, with 9 bases in between. CDR3 length: 15 amino acids. In DNA, the CDR3 is TGCGCCAGCAGTGTTGGCCAGACGAACACCGGGGAGCTGTTTTTT. Protein product: CASSVGQTNTGELFF.

This clonotype appeared many times. The rearrangement joins TRBV27 to TRBJ1-1; TRBD1 is a possible D gene (5 bases). The V gene lost 2 bases and the J gene lost 11 bases, with 15 bases spanning the gap. The germline V gene has CDR1 MNHEY and CDR2 SMNVEV (reference sequence). This CDR3 is 13 amino acids long. CDR3 coding DNA: TGTGCCAGCAGTTTAGAGCGCTACAGGACGGCTTTCTTT. This encodes CASSLERYRTAFF.

This clonotype appeared many times. The V gene is TRBV6-5, the J gene TRBJ2-4; D is ambiguous. The length of the CDR3 is 15 residues. Trimming pared 2 bases from V and 0 bases from J, leaving 8 bases between. Germline CDR1 is MNHEY and CDR2 is SVGAGI. The CDR3 here is CASSYAAEAKNIQYF. The DNA of the CDR3 is TGTGCCAGCAGTTACGCGGCCGAAGCCAAAAACATTCAGTACTTC.

This clonotype was counted at least ten times. The chain employs TRBV5-1 and TRBJ2-1; TRBD1 aligns across 9 bases. This CDR3 is 13 amino acids long. From germline, CDR1 is SGHRS and CDR2 YFSETQ. Trimming cost V 10 bases and J 4 bases; bases outside gene matches: 6. The CDR3 sequence is CASGTGNYNEQFF. The CDR3 coding sequence is TGCGCCTCCGGGACAGGGAATTACAATGAGCAGTTCTTC. Full variable domain (outside the CDR3, taken from reference TRBV5-1 and TRBJ2-1): KAGVTQTPRYLIKTRGQQVTLSCSPISGHRSVSWYQQTPGQGLQFLFEYFSETQRNKGNFPGRFSGRQFSNSRSEMNVSTLELGDSALYLCASGTGNYNEQFFGPGTRLTVL.

V gene TRBV2 combines with J gene TRBJ2-7; 11 positions agree with TRBD2. V shed 2 bases and J 6 bases; nucleotides not matched to a gene: 3. The V gene's germline CDR1 is SNHLY and CDR2 FYNNEI. The CDR3 totals 14 residues. CDR3 amino acids: CASSEWGLAAEQYF. DNA for the CDR3: TGTGCCAGCAGTGAATGGGGACTAGCGGCCGAGCAGTACTTC. The full variable domain, its missing parts supplied by reference TRBV2 and TRBJ2-7, is EPEVTQTPSHQVTQMGQEVILRCVPISNHLYFYWYRQILGQKVEFLVSFYNNEISEKSEIFDDQFSVERPDGSNFTLKIRSTKLEDSAMYFCASSEWGLAAEQYFGPGTRLTVT.

There are a few counts of this clonotype. The V and J genes are TRBV24-1 and TRBJ2-7, with TRBD1 identical over 8 bases. V lost 4 bases to trimming and J lost 0 bases; unmatched junction nucleotides: 10. The CDR3 loop spans 17 amino acids. Germline CDR1 is KGHDR and CDR2 is SFDVKD. The DNA for the CDR3 is TGTGCCACCAGTGAAAAGGACAGGGTCATAAGCTCCTACGAGCAGTACGTC. Its protein product is CATSEKDRVISSYEQYV.

As for this clonotype: It is likely a read error, because the conserved phenylalanine at the end of the CDR3 is missing. This chain uses TRBV13 with TRBJ1-1, with D perhaps matching TRBD1 (5 bases). Trimming shortened V by 3 bases and J by 6 bases, and 11 bases separated the two germline ends. The CDR3 totals 13 residues. Germline V CDR1 and CDR2: PRHDT, FYEKMQ (reference sequence). This CDR3 is CASSFEGPAEAFL. CDR3 nucleotide sequence: TGTGCCAGCAGCTTCGAGGGACCCGCTGAAGCTTTCTTA.

This clonotype appeared many times. The rearrangement uses TRBV11-2 and TRBJ2-5, with 11 bases fitting TRBD2. The V gene's germline CDR1 is SGHAT and CDR2 FQNNGV. With 5 bases clipped from V and 2 bases from J, the junction kept 7 bases outside the gene matches. The CDR3 has 16 amino acids. CDR3 nucleotides: TGTGCCAGCAGCCCCTGGACTAGCGGGCGACAAGAGACCCAGTACTTC. Translated: CASSPWTSGRQETQYF.

This clonotype appeared many times. V and J are TRBV12-3 or TRBV12-4 and TRBJ2-3, with D uncertain. V dropped 6 bases and J dropped 0 bases, with 4 bases sitting between them. The CDR3 spans 12 residues. CDR3 region: CASRASTDTQYF. As DNA, the CDR3 is TGTGCCAGCAGGGCTAGCACAGATACGCAGTATTTT.

The rearrangement links TRBV20-1 to TRBJ2-3; TRBD2 is a possible D gene (5 bases). V lost 6 bases to trimming and J lost 0 bases, with 10 bases between them. Per germline, CDR1 DFQATT and CDR2 SNEGSKA (reference sequence). This CDR3 spans 13 amino acids. Here the CDR3 reads CSAKRESTDTQYF. CDR3 DNA: TGCAGTGCAAAGAGGGAGAGCACAGATACGCAGTATTTT.

J is TRBJ1-1 and V is TRBV29-1, with D perhaps matching TRBD1 (5 bases). Germline V gene sequence: CDR1 SQVTM, CDR2 ANQGSEA. This CDR3 region has 13 residues. The ends were cut back, 4 bases at V and 5 bases at J, with 14 bases in the middle. Here the CDR3 reads CSVGMGWGTEAFF. CDR3 nucleotide sequence: TGCAGCGTTGGTATGGGGTGGGGGACTGAAGCTTTCTTT.

This clonotype was seen at least ten times. V gene TRBV29-1 combines with J gene TRBJ2-7, with TRBD2 identical over 8 bases. The ends lost 5 bases at V and 3 bases at J; junction bases unmatched: 3. Germline loops: CDR1 SQVTM, CDR2 ANQGSEA. The CDR3 is 12 amino acids. CDR3 protein: CSVLSGSYEQYF. CDR3 coding DNA: TGCAGCGTTTTAAGCGGGAGCTACGAGCAGTACTTC.

This chain connects TRBV5-1 to TRBJ2-1, with D maybe TRBD2 (5 bases). The CDR3 is 13 amino acids. V gave up 0 bases and J gave up 7 bases, with 8 bases separating them. Germline-derived CDR1 and CDR2 are SGHRS and YFSETQ. In nucleotides, the CDR3 is TGCGCCAGCAGCTTGGATTGGAGGAATGAGCAGTTCTTC. Encoded protein: CASSLDWRNEQFF.